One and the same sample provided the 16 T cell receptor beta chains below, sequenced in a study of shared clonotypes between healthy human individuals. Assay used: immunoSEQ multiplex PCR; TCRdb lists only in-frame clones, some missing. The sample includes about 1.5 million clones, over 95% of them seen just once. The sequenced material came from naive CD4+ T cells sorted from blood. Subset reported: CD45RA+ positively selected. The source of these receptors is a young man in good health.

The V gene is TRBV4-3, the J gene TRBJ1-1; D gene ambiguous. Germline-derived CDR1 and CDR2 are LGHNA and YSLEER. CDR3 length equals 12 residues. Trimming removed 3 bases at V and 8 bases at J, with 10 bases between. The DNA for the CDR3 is TGCGCCAGCAGCCAGGGGAGAGGGGAAGCTTTCTTT. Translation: CASSQGRGEAFF.

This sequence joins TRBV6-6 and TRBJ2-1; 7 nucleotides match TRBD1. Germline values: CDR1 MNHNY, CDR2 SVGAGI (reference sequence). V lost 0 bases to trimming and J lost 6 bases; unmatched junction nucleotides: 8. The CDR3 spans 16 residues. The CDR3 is CASSYSGRGTSNEQFF. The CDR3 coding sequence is TGTGCCAGCAGTTACTCGGGCAGGGGGACGAGCAATGAGCAGTTCTTC.

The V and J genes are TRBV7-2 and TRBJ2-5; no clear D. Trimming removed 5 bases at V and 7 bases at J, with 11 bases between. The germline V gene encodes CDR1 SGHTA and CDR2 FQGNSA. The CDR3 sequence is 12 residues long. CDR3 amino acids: CASSETLGTQYF. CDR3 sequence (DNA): TGTGCCAGCAGCGAAACCCTGGGGACCCAGTACTTC.

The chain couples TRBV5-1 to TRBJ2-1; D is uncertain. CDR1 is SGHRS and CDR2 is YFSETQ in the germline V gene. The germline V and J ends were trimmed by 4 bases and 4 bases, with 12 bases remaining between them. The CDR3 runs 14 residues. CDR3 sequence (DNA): TGCGCCAGCAGCCTCCAAACTCGATACAATGAGCAGTTCTTC. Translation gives CASSLQTRYNEQFF. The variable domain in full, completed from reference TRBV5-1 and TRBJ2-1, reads KAGVTQTPRYLIKTRGQQVTLSCSPISGHRSVSWYQQTPGQGLQFLFEYFSETQRNKGNFPGRFSGRQFSNSRSEMNVSTLELGDSALYLCASSLQTRYNEQFFGPGTRLTVL.

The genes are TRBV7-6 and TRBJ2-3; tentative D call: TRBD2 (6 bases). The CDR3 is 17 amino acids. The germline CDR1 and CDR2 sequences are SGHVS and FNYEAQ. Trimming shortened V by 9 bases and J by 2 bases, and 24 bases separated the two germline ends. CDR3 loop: CARAGAPMSVVTDTQYF. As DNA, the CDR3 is TGTGCCAGAGCGGGCGCGCCTATGAGCGTTGTCACAGATACGCAGTATTTT.

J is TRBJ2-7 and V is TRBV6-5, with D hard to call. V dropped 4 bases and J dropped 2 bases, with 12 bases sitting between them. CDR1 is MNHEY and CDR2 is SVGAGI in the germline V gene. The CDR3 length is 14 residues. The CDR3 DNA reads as TGTGCCAGCAGTTTACTCGGACCCGCCTACGAGCAGTACTTC. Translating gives CASSLLGPAYEQYF.

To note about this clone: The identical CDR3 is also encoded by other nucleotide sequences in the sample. CDR3 bases: TGCGCCAGCAGCTTGGGGGCGGAAGAGACCCAGTACTTC. Translating it yields CASSLGAEETQYF. The J gene is TRBJ2-5, the V gene TRBV5-1; D is undetermined. With 0 bases removed from V and 3 bases from J, the gap between germline ends came to 6 bases. Per germline, CDR1 SGHRS and CDR2 YFSETQ. The CDR3 has 13 amino acids. The full variable domain, in which reference TRBV5-1 and TRBJ2-5 provide the parts outside the CDR3, is KAGVTQTPRYLIKTRGQQVTLSCSPISGHRSVSWYQQTPGQGLQFLFEYFSETQRNKGNFPGRFSGRQFSNSRSEMNVSTLELGDSALYLCASSLGAEETQYFGPGTRLLVL.

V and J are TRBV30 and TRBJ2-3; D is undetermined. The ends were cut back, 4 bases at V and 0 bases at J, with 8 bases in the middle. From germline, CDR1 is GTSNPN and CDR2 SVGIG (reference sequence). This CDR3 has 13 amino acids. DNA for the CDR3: TGTGCCTGGAATGGCCGAAGCACAGATACGCAGTATTTT. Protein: CAWNGRSTDTQYF. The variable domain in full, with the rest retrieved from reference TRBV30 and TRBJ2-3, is SQTIHQWPATLVQPVGSPLSLECTVEGTSNPNLYWYRQAAGRGLQLLFYSVGIGQISSEVPQNLSASRPQDRQFILSSKKLLLSDSGFYLCAWNGRSTDTQYFGPGTRLTVL.

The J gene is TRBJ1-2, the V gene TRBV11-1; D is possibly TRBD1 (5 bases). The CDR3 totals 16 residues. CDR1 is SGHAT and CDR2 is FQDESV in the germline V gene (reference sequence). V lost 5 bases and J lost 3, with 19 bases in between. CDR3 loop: CASSPPGRGVYYGYTF. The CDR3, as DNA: TGTGCCAGCAGCCCACCGGGGAGGGGTGTTTACTATGGCTACACCTTC.

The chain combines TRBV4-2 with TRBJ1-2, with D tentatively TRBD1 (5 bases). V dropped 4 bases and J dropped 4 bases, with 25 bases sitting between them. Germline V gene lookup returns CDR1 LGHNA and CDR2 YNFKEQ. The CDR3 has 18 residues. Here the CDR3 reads CASSPSFQVGESSYGYTF. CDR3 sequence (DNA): TGTGCCAGCAGCCCTTCCTTCCAGGTGGGGGAGTCGAGCTATGGCTACACCTTC.

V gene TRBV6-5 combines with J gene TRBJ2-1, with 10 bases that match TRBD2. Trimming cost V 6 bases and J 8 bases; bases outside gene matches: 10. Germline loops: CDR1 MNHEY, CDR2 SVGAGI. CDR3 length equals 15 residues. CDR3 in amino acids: CASSLASGSGYEQFF. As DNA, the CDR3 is TGTGCCAGCAGCCTAGCTAGCGGGAGTGGGTATGAGCAGTTCTTC.

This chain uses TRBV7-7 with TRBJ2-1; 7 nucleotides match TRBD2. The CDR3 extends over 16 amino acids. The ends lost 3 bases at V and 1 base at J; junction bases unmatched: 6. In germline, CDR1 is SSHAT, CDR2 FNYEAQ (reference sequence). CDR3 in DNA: TGTGCCAGCAGCTTGCGGCTAGCGGAATCCTACAATGAGCAGTTCTTC. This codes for CASSLRLAESYNEQFF.

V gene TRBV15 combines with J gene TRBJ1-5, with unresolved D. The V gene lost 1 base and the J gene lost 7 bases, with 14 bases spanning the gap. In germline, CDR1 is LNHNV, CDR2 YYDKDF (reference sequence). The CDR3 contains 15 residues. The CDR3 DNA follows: TGTGCCACCAGCAGAGTATCCGGGGTTCGGCAGCCCCAGCATTTT. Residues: CATSRVSGVRQPQHF.

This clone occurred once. The CDR3 DNA reads as TGTGCCAGCAGTCAAGGGGGGCGGCTCTCCGGGGCCAACGTCCTGACTTTC. Amino acids: CASSQGGRLSGANVLTF. The chain joins TRBV7-9 to TRBJ2-6; perhaps D is TRBD1 or TRBD2 (6 bases each). Trimming took 6 bases from V and 4 from J, leaving 19 bases between them. This CDR3 is built from 17 residues. Per germline, CDR1 SEHNR and CDR2 FQNEAQ (reference sequence).

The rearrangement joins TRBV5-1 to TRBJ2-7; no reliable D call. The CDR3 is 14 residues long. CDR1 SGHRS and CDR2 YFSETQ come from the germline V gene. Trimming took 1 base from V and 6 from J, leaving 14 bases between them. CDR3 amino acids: CASSLLRSTAEQYF. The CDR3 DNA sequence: TGCGCCAGCAGCTTGCTCCGCTCCACAGCCGAGCAGTACTTC.

The CDR3 DNA is TGTGCCAGCAGTTCCCCGAGGGCCCAGTACTTC. This translates into CASSSPRAQYF. The chain combines TRBV28 with TRBJ2-7; possibly TRBD2 for D (5 bases). Germline CDR1 is MDHEN and CDR2 is SYDVKM. This CDR3 spans 11 amino acids. Trimming stripped 4 bases from V and 10 bases from J, with 11 bases between.